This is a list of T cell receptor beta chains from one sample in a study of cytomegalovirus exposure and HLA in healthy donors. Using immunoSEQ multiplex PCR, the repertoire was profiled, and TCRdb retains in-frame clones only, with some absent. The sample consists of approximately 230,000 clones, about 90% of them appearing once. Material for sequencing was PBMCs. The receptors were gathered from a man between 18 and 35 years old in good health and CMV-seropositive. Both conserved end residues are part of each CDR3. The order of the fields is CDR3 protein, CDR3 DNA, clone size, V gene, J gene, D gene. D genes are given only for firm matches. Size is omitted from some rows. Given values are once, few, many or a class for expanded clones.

cdr3_aa: CASSSRDRVAGELFF
cdr3_nt: TGCGCCAGCAGCTCCCGGGACAGGGTGGCCGGGGAGCTGTTTTTT
clone_size: -
v_call: TRBV5-1
j_call: TRBJ2-2
d_call: TRBD1

cdr3_aa: CSVWGPAVQETQYF
cdr3_nt: TGCAGCGTGTGGGGGCCGGCCGTCCAAGAGACCCAGTACTTC
clone_size: once
v_call: TRBV29-1
j_call: TRBJ2-5
d_call: -

cdr3_aa: CASSSDGQIHQPQHF
cdr3_nt: TGTGCCAGCAGCTCGGACGGACAGATTCATCAGCCCCAGCATTTT
clone_size: -
v_call: TRBV5-4
j_call: TRBJ1-5
d_call: -

cdr3_aa: CASSPNRFATNEKLFF
cdr3_nt: TGCGCCAGCAGCCCGAACAGGTTTGCAACTAATGAAAAACTGTTTTTT
clone_size: -
v_call: TRBV5-1
j_call: TRBJ1-4
d_call: -

cdr3_aa: CASSPFGSSGANVLTF
cdr3_nt: TGTGCCAGCAGCCCATTCGGGAGCTCTGGGGCCAACGTCCTGACTTTC
clone_size: -
v_call: TRBV5-4
j_call: TRBJ2-6
d_call: -

cdr3_aa: CASSLALAGDTQYF
cdr3_nt: TGTGCCAGCAGCTTAGCCCTAGCGGGAGATACGCAGTATTTT
clone_size: -
v_call: TRBV13
j_call: TRBJ2-3
d_call: TRBD2

cdr3_aa: CASTPGPNNEQFF
cdr3_nt: TGTGCCAGCACGCCGGGGCCTAACAATGAGCAGTTCTTC
clone_size: -
v_call: TRBV5-6
j_call: TRBJ2-1
d_call: -

cdr3_aa: CASSVGDFSYNEQFF
cdr3_nt: TGTGCCAGCAGCGTAGGAGATTTCTCCTACAATGAGCAGTTCTTC
clone_size: -
v_call: TRBV9
j_call: TRBJ2-1
d_call: -

cdr3_aa: CASSQVLQGSNTEAFF
cdr3_nt: TGCGCCAGCAGCCAAGTTCTTCAGGGGAGTAACACTGAAGCTTTCTTT
clone_size: -
v_call: TRBV4-1
j_call: TRBJ1-1
d_call: -

cdr3_aa: CASRPSTAPGGELFF
cdr3_nt: TGTGCCAGTCGACCCTCGACAGCCCCGGGCGGGGAGCTGTTTTTT
clone_size: -
v_call: TRBV2
j_call: TRBJ2-2
d_call: -

cdr3_aa: CASSLSGGRIYNEQFF
cdr3_nt: TGTGCCAGCAGTTTATCCGGCGGGAGGATTTACAATGAGCAGTTCTTC
clone_size: -
v_call: TRBV27
j_call: TRBJ2-1
d_call: TRBD2

cdr3_aa: CASSLSGGAYEQYF
cdr3_nt: TGTGCCAGCAGCTTATCCGGCGGAGCCTACGAGCAGTACTTC
clone_size: -
v_call: TRBV7-8
j_call: TRBJ2-7
d_call: -

cdr3_aa: CASSNRVNYGYTF
cdr3_nt: TGTGCCAGCAGCAACAGGGTTAACTATGGCTACACCTTC
clone_size: -
v_call: TRBV2
j_call: TRBJ1-2
d_call: -

cdr3_aa: CSVFQGAETQYF
cdr3_nt: TGCAGCGTTTTTCAGGGGGCGGAGACCCAGTACTTC
clone_size: -
v_call: TRBV29-1
j_call: TRBJ2-5
d_call: TRBD1

cdr3_aa: CASSPPEAAGVPDTQYF
cdr3_nt: TGTGCCAGCTCACCACCGGAGGCAGCGGGAGTCCCAGATACGCAGTATTTT
clone_size: -
v_call: TRBV18
j_call: TRBJ2-3
d_call: TRBD2

cdr3_aa: CASSEQPDSGNTIYF
cdr3_nt: TGTGCCAGCAGTGAACAGCCAGACTCTGGAAACACCATATATTTT
clone_size: -
v_call: TRBV6-1
j_call: TRBJ1-3
d_call: -

cdr3_aa: CASSLGGYQETQYF
cdr3_nt: TGCGCCAGCTCGTTGGGCGGATACCAAGAGACCCAGTACTTC
clone_size: -
v_call: TRBV5-1
j_call: TRBJ2-5
d_call: -

cdr3_aa: CASMSHRRGMMNTEAFF
cdr3_nt: TGCGCCAGCATGTCTCACAGGCGAGGTATGATGAACACTGAAGCTTTCTTT
clone_size: -
v_call: TRBV4-1
j_call: TRBJ1-1
d_call: -

cdr3_aa: CASSRTGATDTQYF
cdr3_nt: TGTGCCAGCAGTAGGACAGGGGCCACAGATACGCAGTATTTT
clone_size: -
v_call: TRBV6-1
j_call: TRBJ2-3
d_call: TRBD1

cdr3_aa: CASRKRDRVEKLFF
cdr3_nt: TGCGCCAGCAGAAAGCGGGACAGGGTGGAAAAACTGTTTTTT
clone_size: -
v_call: TRBV5-1
j_call: TRBJ1-4
d_call: TRBD1

cdr3_aa: CASSLGRAGSTEAFF
cdr3_nt: TGCGCCAGCAGCTTGGGGCGGGCAGGTAGCACTGAAGCTTTCTTT
clone_size: -
v_call: TRBV5-1
j_call: TRBJ1-1
d_call: -

cdr3_aa: CASSLVLGTNF
cdr3_nt: TGTGCCAGCAGCTTGGTTCTGGGGACCAACTTC
clone_size: -
v_call: TRBV5-6
j_call: TRBJ1-2
d_call: -

cdr3_aa: CAGGTGWAFF
cdr3_nt: TGTGCCGGGGGGACAGGGTGGGCTTTCTTT
clone_size: once
v_call: TRBV30
j_call: TRBJ1-1
d_call: TRBD1

cdr3_aa: CASAPTGQLYEQYF
cdr3_nt: TGTGCCAGTGCACCAACGGGACAGCTCTACGAGCAGTACTTC
clone_size: few
v_call: TRBV19
j_call: TRBJ2-7
d_call: TRBD1

cdr3_aa: CASSESSSGYTF
cdr3_nt: TGCGCCAGCAGTGAGTCTAGCAGTGGCTACACCTTC
clone_size: -
v_call: TRBV10-1
j_call: TRBJ1-2
d_call: -

cdr3_aa: CASRSLGQGGHGYTF
cdr3_nt: TGTGCCAGCAGAAGCTTGGGACAGGGCGGCCATGGCTACACCTTC
clone_size: -
v_call: TRBV5-6
j_call: TRBJ1-2
d_call: TRBD1

cdr3_aa: CASSLARGGHYEQYF
cdr3_nt: TGTGCCAGCAGCCTTGCCCGGGGAGGCCACTACGAGCAGTACTTC
clone_size: -
v_call: TRBV11-2
j_call: TRBJ2-7
d_call: -

cdr3_aa: CASSIFASGSNEQFF
cdr3_nt: TGTGCCAGTAGTATATTTGCTAGCGGGTCTAATGAGCAGTTCTTC
clone_size: once
v_call: TRBV19
j_call: TRBJ2-1
d_call: TRBD2

cdr3_aa: CASSPSGKSFAGYTF
cdr3_nt: TGTGCCAGCTCACCATCTGGGAAATCTTTTGCTGGCTACACCTTC
clone_size: -
v_call: TRBV18
j_call: TRBJ1-2
d_call: -

cdr3_aa: CASSAFAAGMNTGELFF
cdr3_nt: TGCGCCAGCAGTGCTTTCGCGGCGGGCATGAACACCGGGGAGCTGTTTTTT
clone_size: -
v_call: TRBV5-1
j_call: TRBJ2-2
d_call: -

cdr3_aa: CASSLYGVNEQFF
cdr3_nt: TGTGCCAGCAGTTTATACGGGGTAAATGAGCAGTTCTTC
clone_size: -
v_call: TRBV28
j_call: TRBJ2-1
d_call: -

cdr3_aa: CATRQGSYEQYF
cdr3_nt: TGTGCCACCAGACAGGGCTCCTACGAGCAGTACTTC
clone_size: few
v_call: TRBV28
j_call: TRBJ2-7
d_call: TRBD1

cdr3_aa: CASSLSGRRLGYGTDTQYF
cdr3_nt: TGCGCCAGCAGCTTGTCGGGCAGGAGATTGGGATATGGCACAGATACGCAGTATTTT
clone_size: once
v_call: TRBV5-1
j_call: TRBJ2-3
d_call: -

cdr3_aa: CASSLGQGEMGEQYF
cdr3_nt: TGTGCCAGCAGCCTCGGACAGGGAGAAATGGGCGAGCAGTACTTC
clone_size: -
v_call: TRBV13
j_call: TRBJ2-7
d_call: TRBD1

cdr3_aa: CASTADGSGGYTF
cdr3_nt: TGTGCCAGCACCGCCGACGGGTCGGGCGGCTACACCTTC
clone_size: -
v_call: TRBV7-2
j_call: TRBJ1-2
d_call: -

cdr3_aa: CASSLNYGYTF
cdr3_nt: TGTGCCAGCAGCTTGAACTATGGCTACACCTTC
clone_size: -
v_call: TRBV5-8
j_call: TRBJ1-2
d_call: -

cdr3_aa: CSVVETGANFYEQYF
cdr3_nt: TGCAGCGTTGTCGAAACAGGGGCTAACTTCTACGAGCAGTACTTC
clone_size: -
v_call: TRBV29-1
j_call: TRBJ2-7
d_call: TRBD1

cdr3_aa: CASSLGTRAWSYGYTF
cdr3_nt: TGTGCCAGCAGCTTGGGGACCAGGGCCTGGTCCTATGGCTACACCTTC
clone_size: -
v_call: TRBV5-6
j_call: TRBJ1-2
d_call: -

cdr3_aa: CAISAGINYGYTF
cdr3_nt: TGTGCCATCAGTGCGGGGATCAACTATGGCTACACCTTC
clone_size: -
v_call: TRBV10-3
j_call: TRBJ1-2
d_call: -

cdr3_aa: CASSLGTVNQPQHF
cdr3_nt: TGTGCCAGCAGCTTAGGGACAGTCAATCAGCCCCAGCATTTT
clone_size: -
v_call: TRBV7-9
j_call: TRBJ1-5
d_call: -

cdr3_aa: CASSNGGFREQYF
cdr3_nt: TGTGCCAGCAGTAACGGGGGCTTTCGTGAGCAGTACTTC
clone_size: -
v_call: TRBV6-1
j_call: TRBJ2-7
d_call: -

cdr3_aa: CASSRQGTAGELFF
cdr3_nt: TGTGCCAGCTCCCGACAGGGAACGGCCGGGGAGCTGTTTTTT
clone_size: -
v_call: TRBV27
j_call: TRBJ2-2
d_call: TRBD1

cdr3_aa: CASSRGQEVETQYF
cdr3_nt: TGTGCCAGCAGTCGCGGACAGGAGGTCGAGACCCAGTACTTC
clone_size: -
v_call: TRBV6-5
j_call: TRBJ2-5
d_call: TRBD1

cdr3_aa: CASSHLGTVSGNTIYF
cdr3_nt: TGTGCCAGCAGCCACCTCGGGACAGTCTCTGGAAACACCATATATTTT
clone_size: -
v_call: TRBV14
j_call: TRBJ1-3
d_call: TRBD1

cdr3_aa: CASSRDRQGKGTEAFF
cdr3_nt: TGCGCCAGCAGCCGTGATAGACAGGGAAAAGGGACTGAAGCTTTCTTT
clone_size: -
v_call: TRBV5-1
j_call: TRBJ1-1
d_call: TRBD1

cdr3_aa: CASSLIRRGQETQYF
cdr3_nt: TGTGCCAGCAGTTTGATCCGGCGTGGCCAAGAGACCCAGTACTTC
clone_size: -
v_call: TRBV28
j_call: TRBJ2-5
d_call: -

cdr3_aa: CATPTGPNEKLFF
cdr3_nt: TGTGCCACCCCGACAGGGCCTAATGAAAAACTGTTTTTT
clone_size: few
v_call: TRBV7-9
j_call: TRBJ1-4
d_call: TRBD1

cdr3_aa: CASTRERDRVREQYF
cdr3_nt: TGCGCCAGCACTCGAGAACGGGACAGGGTCCGCGAGCAGTACTTC
clone_size: -
v_call: TRBV5-1
j_call: TRBJ2-7
d_call: TRBD1

cdr3_aa: CASSTRNSQPQHF
cdr3_nt: TGTGCCAGCAGTACCCGCAATTCCCAGCCCCAGCATTTT
clone_size: -
v_call: TRBV28
j_call: TRBJ1-5
d_call: -

cdr3_aa: CASSLSGAYEQYF
cdr3_nt: TGCGCCAGCAGCTTGTCAGGGGCCTACGAGCAGTACTTC
clone_size: -
v_call: TRBV5-1
j_call: TRBJ2-7
d_call: -

cdr3_aa: CASSKQGAQQPQHF
cdr3_nt: TGTGCCAGCAGCAAACAGGGGGCTCAACAGCCCCAGCATTTT
clone_size: -
v_call: TRBV27
j_call: TRBJ1-5
d_call: TRBD1

cdr3_aa: CASSLRSISSYNEQFF
cdr3_nt: TGTGCCAGCAGTTTAAGAAGCATAAGCTCCTACAATGAGCAGTTCTTC
clone_size: -
v_call: TRBV28
j_call: TRBJ2-1
d_call: -

cdr3_aa: CASSQDGTHKGETQYF
cdr3_nt: TGTGCCAGCAGCCAGGATGGGACTCACAAGGGAGAGACCCAGTACTTC
clone_size: -
v_call: TRBV4-2
j_call: TRBJ2-5
d_call: -

cdr3_aa: CASSRLAGEGETQYF
cdr3_nt: TGTGCCAGCAGTAGACTAGCGGGAGAAGGGGAGACCCAGTACTTC
clone_size: -
v_call: TRBV2
j_call: TRBJ2-5
d_call: TRBD2

cdr3_aa: CASSEQINYEQYF
cdr3_nt: TGCGCCAGCAGTGAGCAGATAAATTACGAGCAGTACTTC
clone_size: -
v_call: TRBV10-1
j_call: TRBJ2-7
d_call: -

cdr3_aa: CASSRPGQGGDGYTF
cdr3_nt: TGTGCCAGCAGCAGACCGGGACAGGGAGGAGATGGCTACACCTTC
clone_size: few
v_call: TRBV6-5
j_call: TRBJ1-2
d_call: TRBD1

cdr3_aa: CASSLDPLAGGSNEQFF
cdr3_nt: TGCGCCAGCAGCTTGGACCCACTAGCGGGAGGGTCGAATGAGCAGTTCTTC
clone_size: -
v_call: TRBV5-1
j_call: TRBJ2-1
d_call: TRBD2

cdr3_aa: CASSLERDSYEQYF
cdr3_nt: TGTGCCAGCAGCTTAGAGCGGGACTCCTACGAGCAGTACTTC
clone_size: -
v_call: TRBV11-3
j_call: TRBJ2-7
d_call: -

cdr3_aa: CASSEVGGQFF
cdr3_nt: TGCGCCAGCAGTGAGGTCGGGGGGCAGTTCTTC
clone_size: -
v_call: TRBV10-2
j_call: TRBJ2-1
d_call: -

cdr3_aa: CASTGRDSETQYF
cdr3_nt: TGTGCCAGCACAGGGAGGGACTCAGAGACCCAGTACTTC
clone_size: -
v_call: TRBV6-5
j_call: TRBJ2-5
d_call: TRBD2